The sequence of this T cell receptor (beta chain) was determined in a study of blood T cell repertoires in COVID-19. On the study more broadly: The United States, Italy and Spain provided the acute and convalescent COVID-19 samples. Sources were T cells, B-cell-depleted T cells, or PBMCs; the material itself was cDNA or gDNA.

The CDR3 length is 13 residues. Germline CDR1 MNHNS, CDR2 SASEGT. Trimming took off 3 bases at V and 4 bases at J, with 9 bases between the two ends. Per the authors' pipeline: Reference gene primer amplification gave nucleated cell count estimates. Sequenced by immunoSEQ multiplex PCR; TCRdb stores in-frame clones only, minus some. The DNA gave D and trimming, while V, J and clone size come from that table. The table has roughly 300,000 clones, about 89% seen once. This sequence joins TRBV6-1 and TRBJ1-2, with D perhaps matching TRBD1 (5 bases). The sample taken for sequencing was peripheral blood. The clonotype comes from a woman in her forties or fifties who had recovered from COVID-19. CDR3 amino acids: CASSDLGAYGYTF. The DNA of the CDR3 is TGTGCCAGCAGTGATTTAGGGGCCTATGGCTACACCTTC.